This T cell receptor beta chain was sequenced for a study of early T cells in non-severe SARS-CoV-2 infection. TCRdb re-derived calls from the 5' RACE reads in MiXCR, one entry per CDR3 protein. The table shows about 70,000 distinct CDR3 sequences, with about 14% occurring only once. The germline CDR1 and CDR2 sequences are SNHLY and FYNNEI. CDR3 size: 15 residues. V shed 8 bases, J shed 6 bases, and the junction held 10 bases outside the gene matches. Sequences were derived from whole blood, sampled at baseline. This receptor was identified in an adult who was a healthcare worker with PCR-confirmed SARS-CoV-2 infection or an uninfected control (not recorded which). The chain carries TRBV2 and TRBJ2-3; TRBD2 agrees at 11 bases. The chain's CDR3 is CASSRRTSGQDTQYF. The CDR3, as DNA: TGTGCCAGCTCAAGAAGGACTAGCGGGCAGGATACGCAGTATTTT.